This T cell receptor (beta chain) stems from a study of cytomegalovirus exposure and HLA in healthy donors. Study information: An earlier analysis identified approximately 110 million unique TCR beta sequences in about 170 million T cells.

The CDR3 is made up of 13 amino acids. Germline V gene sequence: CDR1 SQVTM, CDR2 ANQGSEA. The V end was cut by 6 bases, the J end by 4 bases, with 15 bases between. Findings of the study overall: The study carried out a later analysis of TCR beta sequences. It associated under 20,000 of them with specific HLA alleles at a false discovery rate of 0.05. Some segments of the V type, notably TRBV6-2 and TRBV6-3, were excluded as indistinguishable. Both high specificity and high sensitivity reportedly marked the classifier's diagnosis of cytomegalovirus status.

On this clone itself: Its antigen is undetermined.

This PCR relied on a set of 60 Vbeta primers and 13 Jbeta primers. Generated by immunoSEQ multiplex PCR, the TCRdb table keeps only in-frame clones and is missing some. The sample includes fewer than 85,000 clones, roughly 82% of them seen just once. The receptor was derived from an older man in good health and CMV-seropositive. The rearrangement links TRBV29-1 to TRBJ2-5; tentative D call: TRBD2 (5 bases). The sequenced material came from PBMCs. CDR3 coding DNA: TGCAGCGTCGAGAACCCGGGGATAGAGACCCAGTACTTC. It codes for CSVENPGIETQYF.